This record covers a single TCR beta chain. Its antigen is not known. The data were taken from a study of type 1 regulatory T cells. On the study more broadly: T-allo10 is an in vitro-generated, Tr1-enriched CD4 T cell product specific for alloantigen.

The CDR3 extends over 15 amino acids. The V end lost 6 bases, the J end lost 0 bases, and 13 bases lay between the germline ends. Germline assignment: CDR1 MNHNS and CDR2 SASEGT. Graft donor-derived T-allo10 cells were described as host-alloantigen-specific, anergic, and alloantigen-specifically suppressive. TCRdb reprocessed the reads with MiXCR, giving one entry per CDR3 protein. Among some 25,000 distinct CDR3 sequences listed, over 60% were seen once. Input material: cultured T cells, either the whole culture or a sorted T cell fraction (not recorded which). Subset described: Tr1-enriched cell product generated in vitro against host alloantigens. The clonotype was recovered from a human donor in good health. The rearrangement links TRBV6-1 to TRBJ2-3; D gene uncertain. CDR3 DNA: TGTGCCAGCAGGATGGGGTCTCCTAGCACAGATACGCAGTATTTT. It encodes CASRMGSPSTDTQYF.